This TCR beta chain was sequenced for a study of human T cells and chemical hapten exposure (dated by TCRdb to the early 2020s). Background for the entire study: Libraries were combined into a pool for sequencing, and differences in TCR yield between samples came mainly from small differences in library volumes within the pool. The study tracked peripheral blood TCR repertoire changes in vivo during primary and secondary sensitization to the hapten diphenylcyclopropenone (DPC) in alopecia patients. For every blood RNA sample, sequencing covered both the TCR alpha and TCR beta chains.

Results the study describes overall, beyond this receptor: DPC sensitization did not change how many TCRs were above 1 in 1000 frequency, and no evidence was found of alterations in global repertoire structure. Repeated subsampling changed both the strength of the expansion versus patch-test correlation and the threshold at which the correlation became significant.

This clonotype was recorded at least ten times. No cognate antigen has been identified for it. The sample holds no much larger clone one base away, and base qualities are not on file. The time point tag for this specimen amounts to: healthy volunteer bleed at 2 weeks. Total RNA was extracted from unfractionated whole blood collected in Tempus Blood RNA tubes. A handful of healthy volunteers were used as TCR sequencing controls and were bled at day 0, 2 weeks and 6 weeks. V trim: 2 bases; J trim: 3 bases; unmatched bases: 6. Looking up the germline V gene yields CDR1 SGHRS and CDR2 YFSETQ. Measured from the cysteine to the phenylalanine, the CDR3 is 16 residues long. Of all the DNA, just the CDR3 is kept, 48 bases in frame from base 1. Library generation was performed with RACE. This sample was sequenced with a NextSeq 500. During library preparation, unique molecular identifiers were attached to individual cDNA molecules so that TCRs could be counted in a quantitative, reproducible way. As for how the authors treated the data: The median number of TCRs per sample was 95,638, ranging from about 20,000 to 690,600. The Decombinator software suite was used to annotate the V, J and CDR3 of the TCR reads. Every sample was subsampled to the same number of TCRs (28,000) for the PS versus PT1 abundance plots. Expanded TCRs were defined as absent before sensitization and observed at least eight times at the 2-week time point. The raw public reads went through TCRdb reprocessing: fastp at Q25, MiXCR clone calling, in-frame beta chains kept. Each record represents a unique CDR3 protein, reported with the most common genes and DNA among its rows. TCRdb, not the authors, supplied the V and J calls. Here the sample has roughly 100,000 distinct CDR3 sequences; about 10% occur a single time. The ten biggest clones cover approximately 2.8% of the sample.

The specimen was whole blood. The chain employs TRBV5-1 and TRBJ1-4; 8 bases in the junction line up with TRBD1. The source of this sequence is a female donor in good health. Some clones in this sample may be carry-over from other donors' samples. The CDR3 sequence is CASSFFPGGSNEKLFF. The nucleotide sequence is TGCGCCAGCAGCTTTTTTCCAGGGGGCTCTAATGAAAAACTGTTTTTT.